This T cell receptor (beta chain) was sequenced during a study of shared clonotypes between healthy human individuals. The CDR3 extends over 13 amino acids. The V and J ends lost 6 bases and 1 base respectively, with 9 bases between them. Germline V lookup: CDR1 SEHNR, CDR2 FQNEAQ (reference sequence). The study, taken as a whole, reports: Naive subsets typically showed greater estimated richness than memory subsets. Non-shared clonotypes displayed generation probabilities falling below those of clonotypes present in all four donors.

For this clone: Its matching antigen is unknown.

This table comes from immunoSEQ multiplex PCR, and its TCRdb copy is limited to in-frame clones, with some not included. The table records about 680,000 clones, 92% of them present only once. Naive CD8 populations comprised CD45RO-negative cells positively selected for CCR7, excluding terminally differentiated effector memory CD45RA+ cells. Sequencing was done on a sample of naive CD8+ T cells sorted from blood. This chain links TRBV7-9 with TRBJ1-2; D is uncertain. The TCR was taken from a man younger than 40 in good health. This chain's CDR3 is CASRPRLNYGYTF. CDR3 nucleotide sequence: TGTGCCAGCAGACCGCGGCTTAACTATGGCTACACCTTC. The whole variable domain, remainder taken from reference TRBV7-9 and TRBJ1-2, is DTGVSQNPRHKITKRGQNVTFRCDPISEHNRLYWYRQTLGQGPEFLTYFQNEAQLEKSRLLSDRFSAERPKGSFSTLEIQRTEQGDSAMYLCASRPRLNYGYTFGSGTRLTVV.